Presented here are 31 T cell receptor beta chains from one specimen sequenced in a study of blood T cells in healthy people across ages. Using a J-beta primer mix together with a sample-barcoded 5' primer, a second PCR was run for about 7 to 12 cycles. Each CDR3 protein gets one entry after TCRdb re-called the 5' RACE reads with MiXCR. The table lists about 940,000 distinct CDR3 sequences, about 48% of them singletons. Sequencing used blood. The receptors were gathered from a man under 40 in good health.

This clonotype was seen only a few times. The chain employs TRBV5-1 and TRBJ2-5; perhaps D is TRBD1 or TRBD2 (5 bases each). CDR1 SGHRS and CDR2 YFSETQ come from the germline V gene. Between the trimmed V and J ends, which lost 2 bases and 11 bases, there was a span of 19 bases. CDR3 length equals 14 residues. The CDR3 here is CASSFVQGTREQYF. The DNA of the CDR3 is TGCGCCAGCAGCTTTGTTCAGGGAACGAGGGAGCAGTACTTC.

The table lists this clonotype with a few counts. The V call is TRBV4-1, the J call TRBJ1-2; D gene unclear. The germline gives CDR1 MGHRA, CDR2 YSYEKL. The CDR3 consists of 17 residues. Trimming cost V 4 bases and J 2 bases, with 20 bases left between them. This chain's CDR3 is CASSPHNGRSANYGYTF. The CDR3 DNA reads as TGCGCCAGCAGCCCCCATAATGGAAGGTCGGCAAACTATGGCTACACCTTC.

This clonotype was counted only a few times. The chain employs TRBV19 and TRBJ2-7; 7 positions match TRBD1. This CDR3 contains 15 residues. CDR1 and CDR2 from the germline V gene are LNHDA and SQIVND (reference sequence). The junction had 7 bases not matched to a gene; V was cut back by 2 bases and J by 3 bases. CDR3 bases: TGTGCCAGTAGTATATCGGGACAGCCCATCTACGAGCAGTACTTC. Encoded protein: CASSISGQPIYEQYF.

This rearrangement joins TRBV28 to TRBJ2-5; 9 positions match TRBD2. Germline lookup yields CDR1 MDHEN and CDR2 SYDVKM. There are 15 residues in the CDR3. The trim removed 5 bases at V and 1 base at J, leaving 5 bases unmatched. The DNA for the CDR3 is TGTGCCAGCAGTATAACGACTAGCGGCCAAGAGACCCAGTACTTC. Translated, it gives CASSITTSGQETQYF.

The CDR3, as DNA: TGTGCCAGCACCATCGCAGGGGCTGAAGCTTTCTTT. Protein: CASTIAGAEAFF. V gene TRBV25-1 combines with J gene TRBJ1-1; possibly TRBD1 for D (6 bases). Germline V gene lookup returns CDR1 MGHDK and CDR2 SYGVNS. V lost 7 bases and J lost 6, with 12 bases in between. CDR3 size: 12 residues.

The rearrangement uses TRBV10-3 and TRBJ1-5, with D possibly TRBD1 on 5 matching bases. CDR3 length: 17 residues. Germline V gives CDR1 ENHRY, CDR2 SYGVKD. The CDR3 nucleotides read TGTGTCACCTCGAGCGGTTTAAGGGACTATAGCAATCAGCCCCAGCATTTT. Translating it yields CVTSSGLRDYSNQPQHF.

This clonotype was detected a few times. This chain uses TRBV4-3 with TRBJ2-1, with a tentative D call TRBD2 (5 bases). V shed 4 bases and J shed 9 bases, with 22 bases lying between them. Germline V gives CDR1 LGHNA, CDR2 YSLEER. There are 16 residues in the CDR3. CDR3 region: CASSREADLASGEQFF. The CDR3 bases are TGCGCCAGCAGCCGAGAGGCGGACTTGGCCTCGGGTGAGCAGTTCTTC.

The chain joins TRBV20-1 to TRBJ2-1; TRBD2 might be the D (5 bases). CDR1 DFQATT and CDR2 SNEGSKA come from the germline V gene (reference sequence). The ends were cut back, 3 bases at V and 10 bases at J, with 10 bases in the middle. This CDR3 contains 11 residues. DNA of the CDR3: TGCAGTGCTAGTGAGGGCTACGAGCAGTTCTTC. It translates to CSASEGYEQFF.

This clonotype was observed a handful of times. The chain has TRBV6-1 and TRBJ2-3; a weak D match, TRBD1 (6 bases). CDR1 and CDR2 from the germline V gene are MNHNS and SASEGT. V was shortened by 7 bases and J by 2 bases, with 16 bases between the two germline ends. The CDR3 is made up of 15 amino acids. CDR3 in amino acids: CASIDQQGLTDTQYF. The CDR3 DNA reads TGTGCCAGCATCGATCAACAGGGTCTCACAGATACGCAGTATTTT.

The rearrangement joins TRBV20-1 to TRBJ1-2; 10 nucleotides line up with TRBD1. The germline CDR1 and CDR2 sequences are DFQATT and SNEGSKA (reference sequence). With V trimmed by 0 bases and J by 4 bases, 5 bases remained unmatched. This CDR3 comprises 15 residues. The CDR3 loop is CSARDSGQGGYGYTF. CDR3 nucleotide sequence: TGCAGTGCTAGAGATTCAGGACAGGGGGGCTATGGCTACACCTTC.

The V call is TRBV27, the J call TRBJ2-4, with 7 positions matching TRBD1. The closer fit of TRBJ2-7 to the DNA end suggests the J call may be wrong. This CDR3 has 17 residues. The germline gives CDR1 MNHEY, CDR2 SMNVEV (reference sequence). The CDR3 sequence is CASSFVVSPTGSSEQYF. As DNA, the CDR3 is TGTGCCAGCAGTTTCGTCGTTTCTCCGACAGGGTCTAGCGAGCAGTACTTC.

This clonotype was found a few times. This chain links TRBV7-2 with TRBJ1-2; the D gene is possibly TRBD1 (5 bases). From germline, CDR1 is SGHTA and CDR2 FQGNSA. This CDR3 is 15 amino acids long. The germline V and J ends were trimmed by 4 bases and 6 bases, with 18 bases remaining between them. CDR3 in DNA: TGTGCCAGCAGCTCTCCTCCGGGACTCTGGGATGGCTACACCTTC. It yields the protein CASSSPPGLWDGYTF.

The genes are TRBV28 and TRBJ2-1, with D possibly called TRBD1 or TRBD2 (6 bases each). The CDR3 consists of 16 residues. Trimming took 1 base from V and 0 from J, leaving 10 bases between them. Germline CDR1 is MDHEN and CDR2 is SYDVKM. The CDR3 DNA reads as TGTGCCAGCAGTTTATTCTCGGGGGCCTCCTACAATGAGCAGTTCTTC. Protein sequence: CASSLFSGASYNEQFF.

The chain carries TRBV20-1 and TRBJ1-5; unclear D gene. CDR1 is DFQATT, CDR2 SNEGSKA, per germline (reference sequence). The CDR3 is 13 amino acids. Trimming removed 1 base from V and 2 bases from J, with 6 bases in between. For the CDR3, the DNA is TGCAGTGCTAGAGGGAGAGGCAATCAGCCCCAGCATTTT. Protein: CSARGRGNQPQHF.

The rearrangement uses TRBV28 and TRBJ2-7; D might be TRBD2 (6 bases). The CDR3 spans 15 residues. V was shortened by 2 bases and J by 6 bases, with 17 bases between the two germline ends. Germline loops: CDR1 MDHEN, CDR2 SYDVKM. The CDR3 sequence: CASSLKAGREREQYF. The CDR3 nucleotides read TGTGCCAGCAGTTTAAAAGCAGGACGGGAGCGCGAGCAGTACTTC. The full variable domain, rest sourced from reference TRBV28 and TRBJ2-7, is DVKVTQSSRYLVKRTGEKVFLECVQDMDHENMFWYRQDPGLGLRLIYFSYDVKMKEKGDIPEGYSVSREKKERFSLILESASTNQTSMYLCASSLKAGREREQYFGPGTRLTVT.

This clonotype was found a few times. This chain connects TRBV12-3 or TRBV12-4 to TRBJ1-1; no reliable D call. The CDR3 length is 13 residues. V lost 1 base to trimming and J lost 4 bases, with 7 bases between them. The CDR3 here is CASSLGLVTEAFF. The CDR3, as DNA: TGTGCCAGCAGTTTAGGTCTAGTCACTGAAGCTTTCTTT.

The rearrangement links TRBV7-2 to TRBJ1-2, with D possibly matching TRBD1 (5 bases). CDR3 length: 13 residues. Deletions cut 2 bases from V and 7 bases from J, with 11 bases between. The germline gives CDR1 SGHTA, CDR2 FQGNSA. The CDR3 region is CASSLIQGTGYTF. CDR3 DNA sequence: TGTGCCAGCAGCTTAATCCAGGGAACTGGCTACACCTTC.

The chain carries TRBV7-2 and TRBJ2-5; D gene uncertain. The CDR3 contains 15 residues. CDR1 and CDR2 (germline): SGHTA, FQGNSA. Deletions cut 5 bases from V and 11 bases from J, with 24 bases between. The CDR3 bases are TGTGCCAGCAGCCCCCAGGTAGCTTCCGGGTACGGGCAGTACTTC. It specifies CASSPQVASGYGQYF.

This clonotype appeared a few times. The rearrangement uses TRBV6-5 and TRBJ2-7; D unresolved. Trimming shortened V by 6 bases and J by 4 bases, and 16 bases separated the two germline ends. The CDR3 totals 14 residues. Germline V gene sequence: CDR1 MNHEY, CDR2 SVGAGI. The CDR3: CASSTGPFGYEQYF. CDR3 nucleotides: TGTGCCAGCAGCACCGGGCCCTTTGGATACGAGCAGTACTTC.

This clonotype was seen ten or more times. V usage is TRBV6-5 and J usage is TRBJ2-7; 7 positions agree with TRBD1. The CDR3 is 13 amino acids. With V trimmed by 6 bases and J by 3 bases, 5 bases remained unmatched. Germline CDR1 reads MNHEY; CDR2 reads SVGAGI. CDR3 loop: CASRSAGGYEQYF. For the CDR3, the DNA is TGTGCCAGCAGATCGGCAGGGGGCTACGAGCAGTACTTC.

The genes are TRBV3-1 and TRBJ2-7; D is uncertain. The V end was cut by 0 bases, the J end by 6 bases, with 9 bases between. Germline V gene sequence: CDR1 LGHDT, CDR2 YNNKEL (reference sequence). This CDR3 has 13 residues. The CDR3 nucleotides are TGTGCCAGCAGCCAAGATATTAGTCGCGAGCAGTACTTC. It is translated as CASSQDISREQYF.

This clonotype was seen a few times. The rearrangement links TRBV7-2 to TRBJ1-6; TRBD1 matches 8 bases. Germline loops: CDR1 SGHTA, CDR2 FQGNSA. This CDR3 has 15 amino acids. The J segment lost 4 bases and the V segment lost 5 bases, leaving 4 bases of the junction unmatched. CDR3 sequence: CASSIDRGYNSPLHF. CDR3 in DNA: TGTGCCAGCAGCATCGACAGGGGATATAATTCACCCCTCCACTTT. The full variable domain, its missing parts supplied by reference TRBV7-2 and TRBJ1-6, is GAGVSQSPSNKVTEKGKDVELRCDPISGHTALYWYRQSLGQGLEFLIYFQGNSAPDKSGLPSDRFSAERTGGSVSTLTIQRTQQEDSAVYLCASSIDRGYNSPLHFGNGTRLTVT.

This clonotype was found a few times. The chain employs TRBV7-9 and TRBJ2-5, with a weak D call TRBD1 (5 bases). Trimming cost V 2 bases and J 11 bases, with 21 bases left between them. Germline values: CDR1 SEHNR, CDR2 FQNEAQ (reference sequence). This CDR3 has 15 amino acids. Here the CDR3 reads CASSLSLTQAEEQYF. CDR3 nucleotides: TGTGCCAGCAGCTTATCTTTGACACAGGCAGAAGAGCAGTACTTC.

This clonotype was seen just once. V and J are TRBV2 and TRBJ1-4; TRBD1 matches at 9 bases. CDR1 and CDR2 from the germline V gene are SNHLY and FYNNEI. V was pared by 5 bases and J by 7 bases, with 14 bases of the junction left unmatched. This CDR3 spans 17 amino acids. The CDR3 is CASSRSPGQGRIEKLFF. The CDR3 nucleotides read TGTGCCAGCAGTCGAAGCCCGGGACAGGGTAGGATTGAAAAACTGTTTTTT.

In regard to this clonotype: Given a much more abundant clone one base away, this may be a read error. The J gene is TRBJ2-7, the V gene TRBV10-3; D not resolved. In germline, CDR1 is ENHRY, CDR2 SYGVKD. Trimming stripped 2 bases from V and 3 bases from J, with 5 bases between. The CDR3 is made up of 12 amino acids. The CDR3 region has the DNA TGTGCCATCAGTGAGCGCCTCTACGAGCAGTACTTC. It is translated as CAISERLYEQYF.

The chain employs TRBV11-2 and TRBJ2-1; D is unclear. TRBJ2-7 explains the end of the DNA better; the J call may be wrong. The CDR3 spans 13 residues. From germline, CDR1 is SGHAT and CDR2 FQNNGV. In DNA form, the CDR3 reads TGTGCCAGCAGCTCGCAAAACGTCAATGAGCAGTACTTC. It encodes CASSSQNVNEQYF.

The rearrangement joins TRBV4-2 to TRBJ2-2; 11 bases map to TRBD1. Looked up from germline, CDR1 is LGHNA and CDR2 is YNFKEQ. CDR3 length: 17 residues. V trimming: 0 bases; J trimming: 11 bases; junction bases outside the gene matches: 11. The CDR3 region has the DNA TGTGCCAGCAGCCAAGATCCGGGACAGGGGGTTCCCGAAGAGCTGTTTTTT. Its protein product is CASSQDPGQGVPEELFF.

This clonotype came up once. The J gene is TRBJ1-4, the V gene TRBV4-1; D is perhaps TRBD1 (6 bases). This CDR3 is 13 amino acids long. Trimming pared 4 bases from V and 6 bases from J, leaving 9 bases between. CDR1 and CDR2 (germline): MGHRA, YSYEKL. CDR3 region: CASSPDSHEKLFF. The CDR3 bases are TGCGCCAGCAGCCCGGACAGTCATGAAAAACTGTTTTTT.

The J gene is TRBJ2-4, the V gene TRBV20-1; possible D gene TRBD1, 5 bases. Germline-derived CDR1 and CDR2 are DFQATT and SNEGSKA (reference sequence). V lost 1 base to trimming and J lost 8 bases, with 12 bases between them. This CDR3 spans 13 amino acids. In nucleotides, the CDR3 is TGCAGTGCTAGAGCGGCAGGGTGGGACATTCAGTACTTC. Translating gives CSARAAGWDIQYF.

This chain uses TRBV21-1 with TRBJ2-7. TRBV21-1 represents a pseudogene. This CDR3 has 14 residues. The CDR3 region has the DNA TGTGCCAGCAGCACAGGGAGGAGGATCCACGAGCAGTACTTC. Protein sequence: CASSTGRRIHEQYF.

This chain links TRBV12-3 or TRBV12-4 with TRBJ2-3; 9 bases align to TRBD1. V gave up 6 bases and J gave up 3 bases; unmatched junction bases: 7. This CDR3 spans 15 amino acids. DNA for the CDR3: TGTGCCAGCAGGGAACAGGGGGCGCCGACAGATACGCAGTATTTT. It is translated as CASREQGAPTDTQYF.